Listed below are T cell receptor beta chains from one sample, sequenced in a study of blood T cell repertoires in COVID-19. This table comes from immunoSEQ multiplex PCR, and its TCRdb copy is limited to in-frame clones, with some not included. The sample has 75,000 to 100,000 clones; 83% are singletons. Sequencing input: peripheral blood. Receptors originate from a human donor in a cohort sampled during active COVID-19. CDR3s include the opening cysteine and the closing phenylalanine or tryptophan. A D gene is named only where the DNA matches it firmly. Part of the rows lack a size; the others show once, few, many or a class for expanded clones.

D	length	size	V	J	CDR3	DNA
-	16	-	TRBV2	TRBJ2-3	CASSEARDRVRDTQYF	TGTGCCAGCAGTGAAGCGCGGGACAGAGTAAGGGATACGCAGTATTTT
-	14	-	TRBV3-1/TRBV3-2	TRBJ2-5	CASSQEVVQETQYF	TGTGCCAGCAGCCAGGAGGTAGTACAAGAGACCCAGTACTTC
-	12	-	TRBV29-1	TRBJ2-5	CSVIQSQETQYF	TGCAGCGTCATACAGAGCCAAGAGACCCAGTACTTC
TRBD1	20	-	TRBV20-1	TRBJ2-2	CSASGYLMGQGASNTGELFF	TGCAGTGCTAGTGGTTATTTAATGGGACAGGGGGCCAGCAACACCGGGGAGCTGTTTTTT
-	16	-	TRBV5-1	TRBJ2-2	CASRPPAQGDTGELFF	TGCGCCAGCAGGCCCCCCGCACAGGGCGACACCGGGGAGCTGTTTTTT
-	15	-	TRBV5-4	TRBJ2-5	CASSPNPGIQETQYF	TGTGCCAGCAGCCCAAACCCGGGGATTCAAGAGACCCAGTACTTC
TRBD2	15	-	TRBV2	TRBJ2-1	CASSVSSGIGNEQFF	TGTGCCAGCAGTGTAAGTAGCGGGATCGGTAATGAGCAGTTCTTC
-	14	-	TRBV7-2	TRBJ2-7	CASSLDPGTYEQYF	TGTGCCAGCAGCTTAGATCCAGGGACCTACGAGCAGTACTTC
TRBD2	18	-	TRBV7-2	TRBJ2-3	CASSLAGLAGGNTDTQYF	TGTGCCAGCAGCTTAGCCGGACTAGCGGGGGGTAACACAGATACGCAGTATTTT
TRBD2	14	-	TRBV14	TRBJ2-3	CASSPSTSGGLEYF	TGTGCCAGCAGCCCCTCGACTAGCGGGGGGCTTGAGTATTTT
-	12	-	TRBV6-5	TRBJ2-7	CASRGASYEQYF	TGTGCCAGCAGGGGGGCTTCCTACGAGCAGTACTTC
TRBD2	15	-	TRBV7-2	TRBJ2-3	CASSFQRGGADTQYF	TGTGCCAGCAGCTTCCAGCGGGGAGGGGCAGATACGCAGTATTTT
TRBD1	16	-	TRBV6-5	TRBJ2-2	CASSFSTGSGTGELFF	TGTGCCAGCAGTTTCTCGACAGGGAGTGGCACCGGGGAGCTGTTTTTT
-	18	-	TRBV15	TRBJ2-5	CATSRDRRAAWVGETQYF	TGTGCCACCAGCAGAGATAGGAGGGCTGCATGGGTAGGAGAGACCCAGTACTTC
-	12	-	TRBV28	TRBJ2-7	CASSFYRAEQYF	TGTGCCAGCAGTTTTTACAGGGCCGAGCAGTACTTC
-	14	-	TRBV6-2/TRBV6-3	TRBJ1-5	CASSYGGGNQPQHF	TGTGCCAGCAGTTACGGGGGGGGCAATCAGCCCCAGCATTTT
-	13	-	TRBV7-8	TRBJ1-2	CAGGQGLGYGYTF	TGTGCCGGGGGTCAGGGGCTGGGCTATGGCTACACCTTC
-	15	-	TRBV4-1	TRBJ2-5	CASSQESVMGGNQYF	TGCGCCAGCAGCCAAGAGTCGGTTATGGGGGGAAACCAGTACTTC
TRBD1	14	-	TRBV10-3	TRBJ2-7	CAVSGDRDYNEQYF	TGTGCCGTGTCCGGGGACAGGGACTATAACGAGCAGTACTTC
TRBD1	13	-	TRBV27	TRBJ2-3	CASSHPDRGYQYF	TGTGCCAGCAGTCATCCCGACAGGGGATACCAGTATTTT
-	16	-	TRBV5-5	TRBJ2-2	CASSPDVTANTGELFF	TGTGCCAGCAGCCCCGACGTCACAGCGAACACCGGGGAGCTGTTTTTT
-	16	-	TRBV19	TRBJ2-1	CASSQDRVRPYNEQFF	TGTGCCAGTAGTCAAGACCGTGTGAGGCCCTACAATGAGCAGTTCTTC
-	12	-	TRBV5-8	TRBJ2-1	CASSLAGQRVFF	TGTGCCAGCAGCTTGGCGGGGCAGCGGGTCTTCTTC
-	12	-	TRBV6-2/TRBV6-3	TRBJ1-2	CASSPGGSGYTF	TGTGCCAGCAGCCCGGGGGGTTCCGGCTACACCTTC
-	13	few	TRBV3-1/TRBV3-2	TRBJ1-2	CASSQADSYGYTF	TGTGCCAGCAGCCAAGCTGACAGCTATGGCTACACCTTC